These 2 T cell receptor beta chains share one sample of origin, sequenced in a study of T cell repertoires in cytomegalovirus infection. TCRdb reprocessed the reads with MiXCR, giving one entry per CDR3 protein. This table holds over 150,000 distinct CDR3 sequences, approximately 19% found once. Material for sequencing was PBMCs. The source of these receptors is a human donor in good health (CMV status not recorded). Some clones in this sample may be carry-over from other donors' samples.

This clonotype occurred once. This chain uses TRBV5-1 with TRBJ2-7; 7 bases match TRBD2. The CDR3 has 15 residues. V was pared by 4 bases and J by 5 bases, with 12 bases of the junction left unmatched. Germline lookup yields CDR1 SGHRS and CDR2 YFSETQ. The CDR3 nucleotides are TGCGCCAGCAGCAAAGGAATGGGCGGGAGTAACGAGCAGTACTTC. It translates to CASSKGMGGSNEQYF.

This clonotype was found many times. This sequence joins TRBV19 and TRBJ1-6; D remains unclear. With 7 bases removed from V and 8 bases from J, the gap between germline ends came to 15 bases. This CDR3 region has 14 residues. The germline V gene has CDR1 LNHDA and CDR2 SQIVND (reference sequence). The DNA of the CDR3 is TGTGCCAGTACCCAAGGCCTCCACCATTCACCCCTCCACTTT. Translation gives CASTQGLHHSPLHF.